This TCR beta chain was identified in a study of shared clonotypes between healthy human individuals. The germline gives CDR1 SGHDT, CDR2 YYEEEE. CDR3 length equals 16 residues. Trimming stripped 4 bases from V and 2 bases from J, with 13 bases between. As concerns this clone: Its specificity is unknown.

Study outcomes and limitations: Clonotypes which were not shared had lower generation probabilities than clonotypes that all four donors shared.

TCRdb's table, derived via immunoSEQ multiplex PCR, lists solely in-frame clones and lacks some. The sample lists 2 million to 2.5 million clones, more than 85% occurring once. Sequenced sample: naive CD4+ T cells from PBMCs. Subset here: CD45RA+ positively selected. The receptor was derived from a young man in good health. Some clones in this sample may be carry-over from other donors' samples. This chain connects TRBV5-6 to TRBJ2-6; D is unresolved. The CDR3 loop reads CASSPAPVAGANVLTF. The CDR3 region has the DNA TGTGCCAGCAGCCCCGCCCCGGTTGCTGGGGCCAACGTCCTGACTTTC.